The 27 T cell receptor beta chains below were found in one sample sequenced in a study of regulatory T cells in long-lasting Graves disease. Time point described: newly diagnosed GD, antithyroid drugs for less than 3 months. RNA extracted from PBMCs served as the sequencing template. Construction of the TCR beta libraries employed iRepertoire HTBI primers in conjunction with Arm-PCR of CDR3 regions. MiXCR was run by TCRdb on the multiplex PCR reads, yielding one entry per CDR3 protein. The sample includes roughly 500,000 distinct CDR3 sequences, approximately 15% of them seen just once. The same sample was also used in a study of T cells in Graves' hyperthyroidism and ophthalmopathy.

Sequenced material: peripheral blood mononuclear cells (PBMCs), taken at new diagnosis, from a patient treated with antithyroid drugs. The receptors derive from a man aged 30 to 45 with Graves disease.

This clonotype has only a few counts. The gene calls are TRBV11-3 and TRBJ1-1; D might be TRBD1 (6 bases). CDR3 length: 14 amino acids. The germline gives CDR1 SGHNT, CDR2 YENEEA. V dropped 5 bases and J dropped 6 bases, with 16 bases sitting between them. The CDR3 reads CASSKGHGSAEAFF. The DNA of the CDR3 is TGTGCCAGCAGCAAGGGACATGGGAGCGCTGAAGCTTTCTTT.

This clonotype was found a few times. Here the CDR3 omits its conserved ending phenylalanine or tryptophan, so a read error is the likely source. This chain uses TRBV7-8 with TRBJ2-1; D is possibly TRBD2 (6 bases). The length of the CDR3 is 15 residues. V lost 4 bases, J lost 10 bases, and 20 bases lay in between. The V gene's germline CDR1 is SGHVS and CDR2 FQNEAQ. The CDR3 DNA is TGTGCCAGCAGCTATGACTCGGCGGGGCCCCGAGAGCAGTTCCTC. This codes for CASSYDSAGPREQFL.

This clonotype was seen many times. V is TRBV6-1 and J is TRBJ2-3; TRBD2 matches 9 bases. V lost 8 bases and J lost 4; bases outside the gene matches: 10. Germline assignment: CDR1 MNHNS and CDR2 SASEGT. The CDR3 is 15 residues long. The CDR3 DNA sequence: TGTGCCAGCGGCCGGGGTAGCGGGAGCTCAGATACGCAGTATTTT. Amino acid sequence: CASGRGSGSSDTQYF.

In regard to this clonotype: One base away lies a much larger clone, so this may be a sequencing read error. The J gene is TRBJ2-3, the V gene TRBV6-2 or TRBV6-3; no clear D gene. CDR1 is MNHEY and CDR2 is SVGEGT in the germline V gene. This CDR3 spans 13 amino acids. CDR3 region: CAGSEAPLVTQYF. In nucleotides, the CDR3 is TGTGCCGGCAGTGAAGCCCCGCTCGTTACGCAGTATTTT.

This clonotype was detected only a few times. The V call is TRBV6-2 or TRBV6-3, the J call TRBJ2-1, with D possibly matching TRBD2 (6 bases). Trimming pared 0 bases from V and 6 bases from J, leaving 9 bases between. The germline gives CDR1 MNHEY, CDR2 SVGEGT. There are 14 residues in the CDR3. DNA for the CDR3: TGTGCCAGCAGTTACTCGGGGGGAGCCAATGAGCAGTTCTTC. Translating it yields CASSYSGGANEQFF.

This clonotype was detected many times. Its ends do not fully match the called genes, so a read error is possible. The rearrangement joins TRBV5-1 to TRBJ2-7; TRBD1 aligns across 9 bases. The CDR3 contains 14 residues. Germline V lookup: CDR1 SGHRS, CDR2 YFSETQ. CDR3 DNA sequence: TGTGCCAGCAGCTTGACGACAGGGGGCTACGAGCAGTACTTC. It is translated as CASSLTTGGYEQYF.

This clonotype was detected ten times or more. The chain has TRBV10-3 and TRBJ2-5; D may be TRBD1 (6 bases). There are 14 residues in the CDR3. The ends were cut back, 8 bases at V and 1 base at J, with 14 bases in the middle. CDR1 ENHRY and CDR2 SYGVKD come from the germline V gene. This CDR3 reads CAIGGRTAQETQYF. The DNA of the CDR3 is TGTGCCATCGGGGGTAGGACAGCCCAAGAGACCCAGTACTTC.

A word on this clonotype: A much larger clone lies one base from this, so it may be a read error. V usage is TRBV6-1 and J usage is TRBJ1-2; tentative D call: TRBD1 (5 bases). CDR1 and CDR2 from the germline V gene are MNHNS and SASEGT. CDR3 size: 15 residues. Trimming pared 6 bases from V and 4 bases from J, leaving 18 bases between. CDR3 sequence: CASRKVKGSSYGYTF. CDR3 bases: TGTGCCAGCAGGAAGGTTAAGGGGAGTAGCTATGGCTACACCTTC.

This clonotype was detected many times. The J gene is TRBJ1-4, the V gene TRBV28; no definite D call. The CDR3 has 16 residues. CDR1 is MDHEN, CDR2 SYDVKM, per germline. V lost 0 bases and J lost 9, with 17 bases in between. This CDR3 reads CASSLWDQIGLQKLFF. In nucleotides, the CDR3 is TGTGCCAGCAGTTTATGGGACCAGATCGGCTTGCAAAAACTGTTTTTT.

This clonotype showed up just a few times. The V gene is TRBV11-2, the J gene TRBJ2-7; D might be TRBD2 (5 bases). This CDR3 is 14 amino acids long. CDR1 is SGHAT and CDR2 is FQNNGV in the germline V gene. V lost 3 bases to trimming and J lost 3 bases, with 12 bases between them. The CDR3 here is CASSFVSGYYEQYF. CDR3 nucleotide sequence: TGTGCCAGCAGCTTCGTCAGCGGATACTACGAGCAGTACTTC.

The V and J genes are TRBV14 and TRBJ2-5; tentative D call: TRBD1 (6 bases). V lost 7 bases and J lost 2, with 17 bases in between. This CDR3 spans 15 amino acids. From germline, CDR1 is SGHDN and CDR2 FVKESK. The CDR3 region has the DNA TGTGCCAGCAACCCCTCGACAGGTAGTCAAGAGACCCAGTACTTC. Translation: CASNPSTGSQETQYF.

V gene TRBV11-2 combines with J gene TRBJ2-1; D might be TRBD2 (5 bases). This CDR3 contains 12 residues. The germline V gene encodes CDR1 SGHAT and CDR2 FQNNGV. Trimming pared 10 bases from V and 10 bases from J, leaving 17 bases between. As DNA, the CDR3 is TGTGCCACCCAGCGAGGGAGTGGCGAGCAGTTCTTC. As protein: CATQRGSGEQFF.

This clonotype appeared many times. The CDR3 loop reads CASSLDRLSEQFF. CDR3 in DNA: TGTGCCAGCAGCTTAGACAGACTATCGGAGCAGTTCTTC. The chain recombines TRBV11-2 with TRBJ2-1; TRBD2 might be the D (5 bases). The V end lost 0 bases, the J end lost 10 bases, and 10 bases lay between the germline ends. The CDR3 is 13 amino acids. Germline-derived CDR1 and CDR2 are SGHAT and FQNNGV.

The chain employs TRBV27 and TRBJ2-3, with D uncertain. CDR1 is MNHEY, CDR2 SMNVEV, per germline (reference sequence). This CDR3 contains 14 residues. With 3 bases removed from V and 4 bases from J, the gap between germline ends came to 11 bases. For the CDR3, the DNA is TGTGCCAGCAGTTTGGGCACGAGCGCAGATACGCAGTATTTT. Its protein product is CASSLGTSADTQYF.

This clonotype was picked up many times. V is TRBV14 and J is TRBJ2-5; 8 bases line up with TRBD1. Germline values: CDR1 SGHDN, CDR2 FVKESK. This CDR3 region has 12 residues. Losses at the gene ends were 4 bases for V and 7 bases for J; bases not matched to a gene: 2. The CDR3 here is CASSPDRGTQYF. CDR3 nucleotides: TGTGCCAGCAGCCCCGACAGGGGGACCCAGTACTTC. The entire variable domain, with the rest obtained from reference TRBV14 and TRBJ2-5, is as follows: EAGVTQFPSHSVIEKGQTVTLRCDPISGHDNLYWYRRVMGKEIKFLLHFVKESKQDESGMPNNRFLAERTGGTYSTLKVQPAELEDSGVYFCASSPDRGTQYFGPGTRLLVL.

This clonotype was detected many times. The genes are TRBV5-1 and TRBJ1-1; no reliable D call. Per germline, CDR1 SGHRS and CDR2 YFSETQ. V lost 9 bases to trimming and J lost 1 base, with 13 bases between them. The CDR3 contains 13 residues. DNA for the CDR3: TGCGCCACTTGGGGTTCTGGGAACACTGAAGCTTTCTTT. Translating it yields CATWGSGNTEAFF.

This clonotype showed up many times. The chain employs TRBV12-3 or TRBV12-4 and TRBJ1-1; 8 bases are shared with TRBD1. After removal of 7 bases from V and 5 bases from J, the junction contained 3 bases not matched to a gene. The CDR3 loop spans 12 amino acids. The chain's CDR3 is CASNYRGTEAFF. CDR3 coding DNA: TGTGCCAGCAACTACAGGGGGACTGAAGCTTTCTTT.

The table lists this clonotype with many counts. J is TRBJ1-2 and V is TRBV20-1; D is undetermined. The CDR3 contains 13 residues. Per the germline V gene, CDR1 is DFQATT and CDR2 is SNEGSKA (reference sequence). V was pared by 0 bases and J by 4 bases, with 9 bases between. CDR3 coding DNA: TGCAGTGCTAGAGAGACCGGGAGCTATGGCTACACCTTC. Translated, it gives CSARETGSYGYTF.

This clonotype was seen many times. V usage is TRBV28 and J usage is TRBJ1-5; no definite D call. V was trimmed by 5 bases and J by 6 bases, leaving 17 bases between them. The CDR3 has 15 residues. Germline V lookup: CDR1 MDHEN, CDR2 SYDVKM. Written as DNA, the CDR3 is TGTGCCAGCAGTGTAGGAGCCGGTGGGATTCAGCCCCAGCATTTT. Translation gives CASSVGAGGIQPQHF.

This clonotype was observed a handful of times. This sequence joins TRBV15 and TRBJ2-6; possibly TRBD1 for D (6 bases). The CDR3 spans 16 residues. Germline CDR1 reads LNHNV; CDR2 reads YYDKDF (reference sequence). V lost 1 base and J 4 bases, leaving 11 bases between the germline ends. The CDR3 region has the DNA TGTGCCACCAGCAGAGCGACAGGTTCAGGGGCCAACGTCCTGACTTTC. Its protein product is CATSRATGSGANVLTF.

The V and J genes are TRBV19 and TRBJ2-7; 8 bases line up with TRBD2. The V gene's germline CDR1 is LNHDA and CDR2 SQIVND (reference sequence). V shed 3 bases, J shed 3 bases, and the junction held 4 bases outside the gene matches. This CDR3 spans 14 amino acids. In DNA, the CDR3 is TGTGCCAGTAGTATGGTTAGCGGGATCTACGAGCAGTACTTC. Protein: CASSMVSGIYEQYF.

This clonotype was observed a few times. CDR3 in amino acids: CASSGNPYTGELFF. The DNA of the CDR3 is TGTGCCAGCAGCGGGAACCCCTACACCGGGGAGCTGTTTTTT. This chain uses TRBV7-9 with TRBJ2-2; D remains unclear. V was trimmed by 5 bases and J by 3 bases, leaving 10 bases between them. Germline V gene sequence: CDR1 SEHNR, CDR2 FQNEAQ (reference sequence). CDR3 length equals 14 residues.

A few counts support this clonotype. This sequence joins TRBV13 and TRBJ2-3, with 8 positions matching TRBD1. V shed 5 bases and J 5 bases; nucleotides not matched to a gene: 9. This CDR3 spans 15 amino acids. CDR1 is PRHDT and CDR2 is FYEKMQ in the germline V gene (reference sequence). CDR3 loop: CASSLPGQERDTQYF. Here the CDR3 DNA reads TGTGCCAGCAGCCTCCCGGGACAGGAAAGAGATACGCAGTATTTT. Using reference TRBV13 and TRBJ2-3 for the parts outside the CDR3, the full variable domain is AAGVIQSPRHLIKEKRETATLKCYPIPRHDTVYWYQQGPGQDPQFLISFYEKMQSDKGSIPDRFSAQQFSDYHSELNMSSLELGDSALYFCASSLPGQERDTQYFGPGTRLTVL.

The chain is built from TRBV6-4 and TRBJ2-1, with D perhaps TRBD1 (6 bases). The V gene's germline CDR1 is MRHNA and CDR2 SNTAGT. V lost 6 bases, J lost 8 bases, and 14 bases lay in between. The CDR3 is 13 amino acids. This CDR3 reads CASSRQDWDEQFF. Written as DNA, the CDR3 is TGTGCCAGCAGCCGACAGGACTGGGATGAGCAGTTCTTC.

This chain joins TRBV14 and TRBJ1-2, with 10 bases that match TRBD1. Trimming cost V 4 bases and J 8 bases; bases outside gene matches: 10. CDR3 size: 15 residues. The V gene's germline CDR1 is SGHDN and CDR2 FVKESK. The CDR3 DNA reads TGTGCCAGCAGCCCCCCGGGACAGGGGATTGGAGGCTACACCTTC. Translating it yields CASSPPGQGIGGYTF.

This clonotype was seen more than once but under ten times. The V call is TRBV12-3 or TRBV12-4, the J call TRBJ2-7; TRBD2 agrees at 16 bases. The junction had 2 bases not matched to a gene; V was cut back by 0 bases and J by 9 bases. The CDR3 sequence is 15 residues long. The CDR3 spells CASSLAGLAGGVQYF. The CDR3 region has the DNA TGTGCCAGCAGTTTAGCGGGACTAGCGGGAGGGGTGCAGTACTTC.

This clonotype came up a few times. J is TRBJ2-2 and V is TRBV4-1; D remains unclear. Trimming left V 1 base short and J 9 bases short, with 9 bases between. This CDR3 spans 13 amino acids. The germline V gene has CDR1 MGHRA and CDR2 YSYEKL. The CDR3 DNA reads TGCGCCAGCAGCCAAGGTCGGCACCGGGAGCTGTTTTTT. It encodes CASSQGRHRELFF.